These 17 T cell receptor beta chains came from one sample sequenced in a study of cytomegalovirus exposure and HLA in healthy donors. PCR primers comprised 60 Vbeta and 13 Jbeta primers. Clones were read by immunoSEQ multiplex PCR, and TCRdb kept only the in-frame ones, dropping some. The sample has some 120,000 clones, about 81% seen once. Sequencing was done on a sample of PBMCs. These receptors originate from a woman aged 50 to 65 in good health and CMV-seropositive.

The V call is TRBV4-3, the J call TRBJ2-3; TRBD2 agrees at 8 bases. The CDR3 has 16 residues. The germline gives CDR1 LGHNA, CDR2 YSLEER. V lost 4 bases, J lost 3 bases, and 9 bases stayed unmatched. The CDR3 spells CASSPNWASGTDTQYF. DNA of the CDR3: TGCGCCAGCAGCCCAAATTGGGCTAGCGGGACAGATACGCAGTATTTT.

The chain employs TRBV6-5 and TRBJ1-4; the D gene is possibly TRBD1 (6 bases). The length of the CDR3 is 14 residues. V lost 6 bases and J lost 7, with 15 bases in between. Looked up from germline, CDR1 is MNHEY and CDR2 is SVGAGI. CDR3 amino acids: CASSYRTVGEKLFF. The CDR3 DNA reads TGTGCCAGCAGCTACAGGACAGTAGGTGAAAAACTGTTTTTT.

This clone occurred a few times. The chain recombines TRBV5-4 with TRBJ2-7, with D maybe TRBD1 (5 bases). The germline V gene encodes CDR1 SGHNT and CDR2 YYREEE (reference sequence). The germline V and J ends were trimmed by 4 bases and 0 bases, with 14 bases remaining between them. CDR3 length: 15 residues. CDR3 sequence (DNA): TGTGCCAGCAGCAGATCGGGCAGGGCCTCCTACGAGCAGTACTTC. Amino acid sequence: CASSRSGRASYEQYF.

Concerning this clone itself: The sample carries other DNA sequences with the same CDR3. This chain uses TRBV19 with TRBJ2-2, with 9 bases fitting TRBD1. Germline assignment: CDR1 LNHDA and CDR2 SQIVND (reference sequence). CDR3 size: 15 residues. J lost 2 bases, V lost 4 bases, and 2 bases had no gene match. The CDR3 DNA reads TGTGCCAGTAGTAGGGACAGGGCCAACACCGGGGAGCTGTTTTTT. This gives the protein CASSRDRANTGELFF.

The V gene is TRBV29-1, the J gene TRBJ2-2; maybe TRBD2 (6 bases). V lost 3 bases to trimming and J lost 5 bases, with 10 bases between them. Germline V CDR1 and CDR2: SQVTM, ANQGSEA. The CDR3 totals 13 residues. CDR3 nucleotides: TGCAGCGTTGAGGGGACTGGGACCGGGGAGCTGTTTTTT. Translation: CSVEGTGTGELFF.

The chain joins TRBV19 to TRBJ2-2; tentative D call: TRBD1 (8 bases). Germline-derived CDR1 and CDR2 are LNHDA and SQIVND (reference sequence). This CDR3 spans 16 amino acids. V was shortened by 8 bases and J by 4 bases, with 20 bases between the two germline ends. The CDR3 DNA reads as TGTGCCAGTCACGACAGGGGAGGGTTTCGCACCGGGGAGCTGTTTTTT. Its translation: CASHDRGGFRTGELFF.

The sample holds one count of this clone. The rearrangement joins TRBV5-4 to TRBJ2-3; a possible D gene is TRBD1 (5 bases). V lost 0 bases and J 2 bases, leaving 10 bases between the germline ends. Germline CDR1 reads SGHNT; CDR2 reads YYREEE (reference sequence). The CDR3 is made up of 15 amino acids. CDR3: CASSLEGSPTDTQYF. For the CDR3, the DNA is TGTGCCAGCAGCTTGGAGGGGTCACCCACAGATACGCAGTATTTT.

Only a few counts were recorded for this clone. The rearrangement joins TRBV6-1 to TRBJ2-7, with 10 bases aligning to TRBD2. Germline assignment: CDR1 MNHNS and CDR2 SASEGT. V gave up 2 bases and J gave up 7 bases; unmatched junction bases: 8. This CDR3 is built from 15 residues. CDR3 nucleotides: TGTGCCAGCAGTGAAAGCCTAGCGGGGGCTTTGGAGCAGTACTTC. This codes for CASSESLAGALEQYF.

The chain employs TRBV19 and TRBJ1-4; 7 bases are a match to TRBD1. Germline V gene data show CDR1 as LNHDA and CDR2 as SQIVND (reference sequence). The CDR3 contains 12 residues. The junction had 5 bases not matched to a gene; V was cut back by 8 bases and J by 8 bases. DNA of the CDR3: TGTGCCAGTGGCAACAGGGGAGAAAAACTGTTTTTT. Its protein is CASGNRGEKLFF. Full variable domain (remainder filled in from reference TRBV19 and TRBJ1-4): DGGITQSPKYLFRKEGQNVTLSCEQNLNHDAMYWYRQDPGQGLRLIYYSQIVNDFQKGDIAEGYSVSREKKESFPLTVTSAQKNPTAFYLCASGNRGEKLFFGSGTQLSVL.

This chain links TRBV18 with TRBJ1-4; D is undetermined. CDR1 and CDR2 from the germline V gene are KGHSH and LQKENI. Trimming removed 3 bases from V and 3 bases from J, with 14 bases in between. This CDR3 is 16 amino acids long. The CDR3 is CASSPGDGVANEKLFF. The CDR3 nucleotides read TGTGCCAGCTCACCCGGCGACGGGGTGGCTAATGAAAAACTGTTTTTT.

The rearrangement links TRBV11-1 to TRBJ2-7; TRBD1 is a possible D gene (5 bases). V shed 0 bases and J shed 7 bases, with 10 bases lying between them. The CDR3 has 13 amino acids. The V gene's germline CDR1 is SGHAT and CDR2 FQDESV (reference sequence). For the CDR3, the DNA is TGTGCCAGCAGCTTAGCAGGGGCGCGTGAGCAGTACTTC. Translation gives CASSLAGAREQYF.

To note about this clone: One end of the junction is discordant with germline, which a read error may explain. CDR3 sequence (DNA): TGTGCCAGCAGATTAGCTTCAGGGGCTGATTATGGCTACACCTTC. It specifies CASRLASGADYGYTF. The chain combines TRBV7-2 with TRBJ1-2; D might be TRBD1 (6 bases). Germline V gene lookup returns CDR1 SGHTA and CDR2 FQGNSA. This CDR3 spans 15 amino acids.

The V and J genes are TRBV7-2 and TRBJ2-7; 9 bases are shared with TRBD2. V shed 3 bases and J 7 bases; nucleotides not matched to a gene: 16. Germline assignment: CDR1 SGHTA and CDR2 FQGNSA. The CDR3 contains 17 residues. CDR3 sequence reads: CASSLVPLAGGLDEQYF. In nucleotides, the CDR3 is TGTGCCAGCAGCTTGGTACCCCTGGCGGGAGGGCTCGATGAGCAGTACTTC. The variable domain in full, completed from reference TRBV7-2 and TRBJ2-7, reads GAGVSQSPSNKVTEKGKDVELRCDPISGHTALYWYRQSLGQGLEFLIYFQGNSAPDKSGLPSDRFSAERTGGSVSTLTIQRTQQEDSAVYLCASSLVPLAGGLDEQYFGPGTRLTVT.

The chain has TRBV6-4 and TRBJ2-1; the match to TRBD1 covers 12 bases. The CDR3 has 16 amino acids. V lost 3 bases and J lost 12; bases outside the gene matches: 12. Germline assignment: CDR1 MRHNA and CDR2 SNTAGT. The CDR3 spells CASSETAGQGALGQFF. The CDR3 DNA sequence: TGTGCCAGCAGTGAGACAGCGGGACAGGGGGCGCTTGGGCAGTTCTTC.

The chain has TRBV4-1 and TRBJ2-5; 9 bases line up with TRBD2. The CDR3 loop spans 22 amino acids. From germline, CDR1 is MGHRA and CDR2 YSYEKL. The V gene end was trimmed by 1 base and the J gene end by 2 bases; junction bases not matched to a gene: 23. The DNA of the CDR3 is TGCGCCAGCAGCCAAGTCAACCGCCGGGGATTCGCGGGAGGGCTCGGGCAAGAGACCCAGTACTTC. Translating it yields CASSQVNRRGFAGGLGQETQYF.

This clone was recorded a few times. V gene TRBV4-3 combines with J gene TRBJ2-2, with a weak D call TRBD2 (5 bases). Trimming left V 5 bases short and J 3 bases short, with 16 bases between. This CDR3 is built from 16 residues. Germline CDR1 and CDR2: LGHNA and YSLEER. CDR3 region: CASSVLGGSDTGELFF. DNA for the CDR3: TGCGCCAGCAGCGTACTAGGAGGTTCCGACACCGGGGAGCTGTTTTTT.

The chain links TRBV4-3 to TRBJ2-3, with 10 bases fitting TRBD2. The germline V gene encodes CDR1 LGHNA and CDR2 YSLEER. The CDR3 has 16 amino acids. After removal of 1 base from V and 3 bases from J, the junction contained 4 bases not matched to a gene. The CDR3 is CASSQARAGGTDTQYF. CDR3 nucleotides: TGCGCCAGCAGCCAAGCGAGAGCGGGGGGGACAGATACGCAGTATTTT.